This is a list of T cell receptor beta chains from one sample in a study of beta chain features in type 1 diabetes. Profiling relied on immunoSEQ multiplex PCR, and the TCRdb table lists in-frame clones only, not all of them. The sample carries over 500,000 clones, about 14% recorded once. Sequencing was carried out using naive CD4+ T cells from blood. The receptor source for this set is a man between 18 and 35 years old in good health. Each CDR3 is given without its conserved first and last residue.

v_call cdr3_length cdr3_aa
TRBV4-2 14 ASSQEGDRNTGELF
TRBV30 10 AWSRSPYEQY
TRBV4-2 15 ASSQAPTGASGNTIY
TRBV29-1 10 SGGGQSDTQY
TRBV5-4 11 ASSAGGRYIQY
TRBV7-2 11 ASSLVREETQY
TRBV4-1 12 ASSLQGGADTQY
TRBV6-5 11 ASSSRGTDTQY
TRBV4-3 14 ASSQRGRPHTDTQY
TRBV19 12 ASSSQTGKMYEF
TRBV7-9 12 ASSLGTVQETQY
TRBV5-1 13 ASSFTGGGWTEAF
TRBV30 11 AWSAGSALEQY
TRBV6-6 10 ASEVQSYEQY
TRBV10-3 10 AISVNSYGYT
TRBV27 11 ASSLSRNTEAF
TRBV19 12 ASSIGRLNYGYT
TRBV25-1 16 ASSAPFGVGYSGNTIY
TRBV28 9 ASRNSYEQY
TRBV19 10 ASGQGANTIY
TRBV15 15 ATSSGGQGAANYGYT
TRBV7-8 12 ASSIGQLRYGYT
TRBV10-3 14 AISGGSGGRTDTQY
TRBV27 14 ASSLSPVGGSYGYT
TRBV7-6 10 ASSIPGSEAF
TRBV6-6 12 ASSYTGRYYGYT
TRBV6-5 10 ASRDRGFTLH
TRBV18 13 ASSPRGSGPNEQY
TRBV11-3 13 ASSLGLAAYNEQF
TRBV5-1 14 ASSLARLSRRDEQY
TRBV10-3 10 AISPGTDTQY
TRBV7-8 12 ASSLARTDQPQH
TRBV5-4 10 ASSQERVGYT
TRBV9 14 ASNRGGGATNEKLF
TRBV18 14 ASSPGTSGSSYEQY